Sequencing of this TCR beta chain was carried out in a study of blood T cell repertoires in COVID-19. Study overall: Sources were T cells, B-cell-depleted T cells, or PBMCs; the material itself was cDNA or gDNA.

Source study methods: Amplifying reference gene primers gave estimates of nucleated cell counts. Using immunoSEQ multiplex PCR, the repertoire was profiled, and TCRdb retains in-frame clones only, with some absent. From that table come the V and J calls and clone size; the DNA was used to work out D and trimming. Among 200,000 to 250,000 clones listed, more than 80% were seen once. The germline gives CDR1 MNHEY, CDR2 SVGAGI. V dropped 6 bases and J dropped 0 bases, with 8 bases sitting between them. This CDR3 is built from 13 residues. The sequenced sample was peripheral blood. The rearrangement links TRBV6-5 to TRBJ1-1; D remains ambiguous. The receptor was isolated from an elderly woman with acute or convalescent COVID-19. CDR3 in amino acids: CASSRGMNTEAFF. CDR3 nucleotide sequence: TGTGCCAGCAGCCGAGGAATGAACACTGAAGCTTTCTTT.